The present TCR delta chain was sequenced within a study of γδ T cells in repeated Plasmodium falciparum infection. Study observations and caveats: In Vdelta2-negative, largely Vdelta1+, gammadelta repertoires, repeated controlled infections appeared to drive clonal selection waves.

TRG and TRD sequences were obtained from every sorted gammadelta sample. TCRdb re-called the multiplex PCR reads with CATT. The table shows 50,000 to 60,000 delta-chain clones, with approximately 2% occurring only once. V was clipped by 3 bases and J by 4 bases; unmatched bases: 22. This CDR3 is built from 21 residues. Per germline, CDR1 TSWWSYY and CDR2 QGS. This clone was detected a few times. Its target is not known. The mismatch at residue 14 between this DNA's translation and the TCRdb protein of a much larger clone likely reflects a read error; the protein shown is translated from the DNA. Gammadelta T cells were flow-sorted from PBMC into Vgamma9/Vdelta2+ and Vdelta2-negative populations for bulk analysis.

The source material was gamma-delta T cells from blood. The receptor's source is a pool of human donors (malaria-infected and uninfected, not separated). The V and J genes are TRDV1 and TRDJ1; TRDD3 matches 11 bases. CDR3 residues: CALGDPSPYWGIGNRLDKLIF. In DNA form, the CDR3 reads TGTGCTCTTGGGGATCCTTCCCCATACTGGGGGATAGGTAATCGACTCGATAAACTCATCTTT.